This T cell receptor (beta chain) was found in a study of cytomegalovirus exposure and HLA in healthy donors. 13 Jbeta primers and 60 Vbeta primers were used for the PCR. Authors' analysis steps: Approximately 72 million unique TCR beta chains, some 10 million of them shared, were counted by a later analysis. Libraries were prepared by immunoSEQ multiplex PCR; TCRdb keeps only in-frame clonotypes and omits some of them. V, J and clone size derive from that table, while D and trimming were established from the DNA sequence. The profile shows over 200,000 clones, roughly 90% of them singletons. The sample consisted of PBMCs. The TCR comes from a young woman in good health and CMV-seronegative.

The CDR3 DNA sequence: TGTGCCACCGAGTCCCCTGGGCCCGAAAAACTGTTTTTT. It encodes CATESPGPEKLFF. The chain combines TRBV19 with TRBJ1-4; D gene uncertain. The CDR3 has 13 amino acids. The V gene's germline CDR1 is LNHDA and CDR2 SQIVND (reference sequence). The ends were cut back, 10 bases at V and 8 bases at J, with 17 bases in the middle.